This T cell receptor beta chain was sequenced for a study of OX40 agonist ivuxolimab in advanced cancers. Study-wide context: The study treated patients with ivuxolimab, an agonistic anti-OX40 (CD134) antibody. Dosing consisted of intravenous ivuxolimab at 0.01 to 10 mg/kg every 2 weeks. Study-wide results and caveats: CD4+ and CD8+ blood T cells expanded clonally by week 6 at 0.1 to 3.0 mg/kg.

The CDR3 loop spans 16 amino acids. V shed 3 bases, J shed 3 bases, and the junction held 11 bases outside the gene matches. Germline V gene data show CDR1 as KGHSH and CDR2 as LQKENI. This clone was observed a handful of times. Its antigen is as yet unknown. Using immunoSEQ multiplex PCR, the repertoire was profiled, and TCRdb retains in-frame clones only, with some absent. The sample shows 25,000 to 30,000 clones, 80% to 95% of them seen only once. The V gene is TRBV18, the J gene TRBJ2-7; 7 bases match TRBD2. This specimen consisted of CD4+ or CD8+ T cells sorted from blood, obtained in a trial of the OX40 agonist ivuxolimab. This receptor was obtained from an adult with an advanced solid tumor such as melanoma, head and neck, liver or kidney cancer. CDR3 in amino acids: CASSPLAGERVYEQYF. CDR3 in DNA: TGTGCCAGCTCACCGCTCGCGGGAGAGAGGGTCTACGAGCAGTACTTC. Drawing the rest from reference TRBV18 and TRBJ2-7, the complete variable domain is NAGVMQNPRHLVRRRGQEARLRCSPMKGHSHVYWYRQLPEEGLKFMVYLQKENIIDESGMPKERFSAEFPKEGPSILRIQQVVRGDSAAYFCASSPLAGERVYEQYFGPGTRLTVT.